This TCR beta chain was identified during a study of T cell responses to AZD1222 COVID-19 vaccine. Profiled with immunoSEQ multiplex PCR; TCRdb holds only in-frame clones, not every one. In the table there are about 120,000 clones, about 91% of which are singletons. General study points: A mostly white British donor set with more females was recruited, and clonal diversity was possibly underestimated.

The ends were cut back, 3 bases at V and 3 bases at J, with 18 bases in the middle. Germline assignment: CDR1 SGDLS and CDR2 YYNGEE. CDR3 length: 16 amino acids. Concerning this clone: The antigen is undetermined.

The specimen was peripheral blood, collected on day 0 of AZD1222 vaccination. The sequence was obtained from an adult in good health. J is TRBJ1-1 and V is TRBV9; D may be TRBD1 (6 bases). The CDR3 region is CASSAPGGLGDTEAFF. In nucleotides, the CDR3 is TGTGCCAGCAGCGCCCCGGGGGGGCTGGGTGACACTGAAGCTTTCTTT. Based on the CDR3 plus reference TRBV9 and TRBJ1-1, the full variable domain is DSGVTQTPKHLITATGQRVTLRCSPRSGDLSVYWYQQSLDQGLQFLIQYYNGEERAKGNILERFSAQQFPDLHSELNLSSLELGDSALYFCASSAPGGLGDTEAFFGQGTRLTVV.